This T cell receptor (beta chain) was identified in a study of shared clonotypes between healthy human individuals. Study-wide results and caveats: When naive CD4 clonotypes were compared across a few donors, approximately 5% were shared. Only blood was sampled, and tissue TCR repertoires likely differ from blood ones.

Authors' analysis steps: Junction-only sequences without quality scores came from ImmunoSEQ, so filtering differed. The assay was immunoSEQ multiplex PCR, and TCRdb's table has in-frame clones only and misses some. The V and J calls and the clone size are those of that table, but D and trimming were determined from the DNA. The top ten clones hold around 2% of a sample with approximately 720,000 clones, about 78% of them seen once. The germline V gene has CDR1 SGHRS and CDR2 YFSETQ. Trimming took 0 bases from V and 4 from J, leaving 11 bases between them. This CDR3 is built from 15 residues. With regard to this clone: Its matching antigen is unknown. The same CDR3 arises from other DNA sequences in this sample as well.

The sequenced material came from memory CD4+ T cells sorted from blood. Subset here: CD45RA-negative fraction. The TCR sequence derives from a woman in her 30s in good health. The rearrangement uses TRBV5-1 and TRBJ2-1; D might be TRBD2 (6 bases). The CDR3 sequence: CASSLDSGGYNEQFF. The CDR3, as DNA: TGCGCCAGCAGCTTGGACAGCGGAGGGTACAATGAGCAGTTCTTC.